This TCR beta chain was recovered during a study of blood T cell repertoires in COVID-19. Study as a whole: COVID-19 samples from acute and convalescent phases originated in the United States, Italy and Spain. T cells, B-cell-depleted T cells, or PBMCs supplied cDNA or gDNA.

V lost 3 bases and J lost 1, with 13 bases in between. Germline values: CDR1 SGHKS, CDR2 YYEKEE (reference sequence). The CDR3 extends over 15 amino acids. Authors' methods: Nucleated cell counts were estimated from reference gene primer amplification. Profiling relied on immunoSEQ multiplex PCR, and the TCRdb table lists in-frame clones only, not all of them. V, J and clone size derive from that table, while D and trimming were established from the DNA sequence. The table records 30,000 to 40,000 clones, approximately 86% of them present only once. The receptor comes from a man aged 50 to 60 with active COVID-19. The chain links TRBV5-5 to TRBJ1-2; TRBD1 is a possible D gene (6 bases). The material sequenced was peripheral blood. DNA of the CDR3: TGTGCCAGCAGCTGGGGGGGCAGTGGTAACTATGGCTACACCTTC. Amino acids: CASSWGGSGNYGYTF. Filled out from reference TRBV5-5 and TRBJ1-2, the complete variable domain reads DAGVTQSPTHLIKTRGQQVTLRCSPISGHKSVSWYQQVLGQGPQFIFQYYEKEERGRGNFPDRFSARQFPNYSSELNVNALLLGDSALYLCASSWGGSGNYGYTFGSGTRLTVV.